The 18 T cell receptor beta chains given below trace back to one sample, sequenced in a study of cytomegalovirus exposure and HLA in healthy donors. PCR used 60 Vbeta primers and 13 Jbeta primers. Sequencing was performed with immunoSEQ multiplex PCR; in TCRdb, only in-frame clones are kept and a portion is missing. The sample lists approximately 160,000 clones, about 83% seen once, with 4.8% in the top ten. Source material: PBMCs. The source is a girl aged 10 to 17 in good health and CMV-seropositive.

V is TRBV18 and J is TRBJ2-5; TRBD2 agrees at 15 bases. The CDR3 has 20 amino acids. Per the germline V gene, CDR1 is KGHSH and CDR2 is LQKENI. Germline trimming cut 1 base from V and 1 base from J; bases unmatched to any gene: 10. CDR3 DNA sequence: TGTGCCAGCTCACCACAGTTCCGGACTAGCGGGGGGGCTTTCCAAGAGACCCAGTACTTC. It yields the protein CASSPQFRTSGGAFQETQYF.

This clone was recorded a few times. The chain links TRBV5-1 to TRBJ1-6; D not certain. The V end was cut by 0 bases, the J end by 9 bases, with 10 bases between. This CDR3 is 14 amino acids long. The germline CDR1 and CDR2 sequences are SGHRS and YFSETQ. CDR3 protein: CASSLGPGRSPLHF. Written as DNA, the CDR3 is TGCGCCAGCAGCTTGGGGCCTGGGCGTTCACCCCTCCACTTT.

The rearrangement joins TRBV6-1 to TRBJ2-2; tentative D call: TRBD2 (5 bases). The CDR3 covers 15 residues. Germline V gene sequence: CDR1 MNHNS, CDR2 SASEGT. The germline V and J ends were trimmed by 6 bases and 5 bases, with 16 bases remaining between them. The CDR3 sequence: CASRVGASLTGELFF. CDR3 nucleotides: TGTGCCAGCAGAGTCGGCGCTAGCCTAACCGGGGAGCTGTTTTTT.

V gene TRBV13 combines with J gene TRBJ2-7; 8 nucleotides agree with TRBD1. CDR3 length: 16 residues. V was pared by 4 bases and J by 4 bases, with 12 bases of the junction left unmatched. Germline CDR1 is PRHDT and CDR2 is FYEKMQ (reference sequence). The CDR3 is CASSSPGAGGAYEQYF. CDR3 in DNA: TGTGCCAGCAGCTCGCCTGGGGCAGGGGGCGCGTACGAGCAGTACTTC.

The chain links TRBV6-1 to TRBJ1-4; no clear D. The CDR3 runs 14 residues. Between the trimmed V and J ends, which lost 7 bases and 5 bases, there was a span of 14 bases. Germline V CDR1 and CDR2: MNHNS, SASEGT. CDR3 residues: CASNTRGGNEKLFF. The CDR3 region has the DNA TGTGCCAGCAACACCCGGGGTGGAAATGAAAAACTGTTTTTT.

This clone was seen a handful of times. The rearrangement links TRBV4-1 to TRBJ1-3, with 9 bases matching TRBD1. With V trimmed by 1 base and J by 14 bases, 12 bases remained unmatched. The CDR3 runs to 15 residues. Germline CDR1 and CDR2: MGHRA and YSYEKL. The CDR3 region is CASSQVGQGKDYLYF. CDR3 nucleotide sequence: TGCGCCAGCAGCCAAGTCGGACAGGGGAAGGATTACCTATATTTT.

Here the CDR3 DNA reads TGTGCCAGCAGCCTGAGTACAGGTAATGAGCAGTTCTTC. Protein: CASSLSTGNEQFF. The chain recombines TRBV7-8 with TRBJ2-1; TRBD1 is a possible D gene (5 bases). The CDR3 is 13 amino acids. Trimming took off 5 bases at V and 7 bases at J, with 12 bases between the two ends. Germline loops: CDR1 SGHVS, CDR2 FQNEAQ. The full variable domain, completed using reference TRBV7-8 and TRBJ2-1, is GAGVSQSPRYKVAKRGQDVALRCDPISGHVSLFWYQQALGQGPEFLTYFQNEAQLDKSGLPSDRFFAERPEGSVSTLKIQRTQQEDSAVYLCASSLSTGNEQFFGPGTRLTVL.

The chain links TRBV12-5 to TRBJ1-1; D is uncertain. The germline V gene encodes CDR1 LGHNT and CDR2 FRNRAP. The CDR3 covers 11 residues. The V end lost 9 bases, the J end lost 10 bases, and 15 bases lay between the germline ends. CDR3 sequence reads: CASQSWPGAFF. The CDR3 region has the DNA TGTGCTAGCCAAAGTTGGCCGGGAGCTTTCTTT.

The chain employs TRBV2 and TRBJ1-5; no definite D call. Trimming cost V 11 bases and J 10 bases, with 12 bases left between them. The CDR3 loop spans 10 amino acids. CDR1 is SNHLY and CDR2 is FYNNEI in the germline V gene. CDR3 DNA: TGTGCCCCCGGGGTGGGACCCCAGCATTTT. As protein: CAPGVGPQHF.

V usage is TRBV7-9 and J usage is TRBJ1-5, with 7 positions matching TRBD1. With 4 bases clipped from V and 4 bases from J, the junction kept 4 bases outside the gene matches. Germline V gene lookup returns CDR1 SEHNR and CDR2 FQNEAQ (reference sequence). The CDR3 spans 14 residues. The CDR3 region has the DNA TGTGCCAGCAGCTCGGGACAGCAGAATCAGCCCCAGCATTTT. Its translation: CASSSGQQNQPQHF.

This chain joins TRBV5-4 and TRBJ2-7, with unresolved D. Germline CDR1 and CDR2: SGHNT and YYREEE (reference sequence). Trimming took 0 bases from V and 5 from J, leaving 12 bases between them. The CDR3 loop spans 14 amino acids. Written as DNA, the CDR3 is TGTGCCAGCAGCTTGGTTCCGGGTCGGCACGAGCAGTACTTC. It codes for CASSLVPGRHEQYF. Full variable domain (remainder filled in from reference TRBV5-4 and TRBJ2-7): ETGVTQSPTHLIKTRGQQVTLRCSSQSGHNTVSWYQQALGQGPQFIFQYYREEENGRGNFPPRFSGLQFPNYSSELNVNALELDDSALYLCASSLVPGRHEQYFGPGTRLTVT.

The rearrangement joins TRBV19 to TRBJ1-1; a possible D gene is TRBD1 (5 bases). The germline V gene encodes CDR1 LNHDA and CDR2 SQIVND (reference sequence). V was shortened by 0 bases and J by 4 bases, with 9 bases between the two germline ends. This CDR3 is 14 amino acids long. CDR3 DNA: TGTGCCAGTAGTATAGAGGGGGGTAGCACTGAAGCTTTCTTT. Its protein is CASSIEGGSTEAFF. The whole variable domain, remainder taken from reference TRBV19 and TRBJ1-1, is DGGITQSPKYLFRKEGQNVTLSCEQNLNHDAMYWYRQDPGQGLRLIYYSQIVNDFQKGDIAEGYSVSREKKESFPLTVTSAQKNPTAFYLCASSIEGGSTEAFFGQGTRLTVV.

The rearrangement joins TRBV10-2 to TRBJ1-1; TRBD1 matches at 7 bases. The J segment lost 0 bases and the V segment lost 6 bases, leaving 4 bases of the junction unmatched. CDR3 length: 14 residues. The germline CDR1 and CDR2 sequences are WSHSY and SAAADI. The CDR3 sequence is CASSPGQMNTEAFF. Written as DNA, the CDR3 is TGCGCCAGCAGCCCGGGACAGATGAACACTGAAGCTTTCTTT.

This chain uses TRBV19 with TRBJ2-1, with D possibly TRBD1 on 5 matching bases. V was trimmed by 8 bases and J by 2 bases, leaving 13 bases between them. CDR3 length: 14 amino acids. In germline, CDR1 is LNHDA, CDR2 SQIVND (reference sequence). CDR3 coding DNA: TGTGCCAGTTCCTCGAGACAGACCTACAATGAGCAGTTCTTC. It yields the protein CASSSRQTYNEQFF.

With regard to this clone: Other DNA sequences in the sample encode the same CDR3. V gene TRBV5-1 combines with J gene TRBJ2-7; the D is unclear. The CDR3 spans 13 residues. V lost 0 bases to trimming and J lost 3 bases, with 7 bases between them. Germline loops: CDR1 SGHRS, CDR2 YFSETQ. The CDR3 DNA sequence: TGCGCCAGCAGCTTGGGACAAGACTACGAGCAGTACTTC. The encoded protein is CASSLGQDYEQYF.

Written as DNA, the CDR3 is TGCGCCAGCAGCCAAGATCAGGCGGGGGGCTGGACCGGGGAGCTGTTTTTT. Its protein is CASSQDQAGGWTGELFF. The chain combines TRBV4-1 with TRBJ2-2, with TRBD2 matching over 8 bases. V lost 0 bases and J lost 5; bases outside the gene matches: 8. This CDR3 is built from 17 residues. Germline CDR1 reads MGHRA; CDR2 reads YSYEKL.

The chain couples TRBV27 to TRBJ2-3, with TRBD1 as a possible D gene (5 bases). Trimming cost V 5 bases and J 1 base, with 13 bases left between them. The CDR3 is 15 amino acids. Germline CDR1 is MNHEY and CDR2 is SMNVEV (reference sequence). CDR3 in amino acids: CASSLQGIGTDTQYF. The CDR3 region has the DNA TGTGCCAGCAGTCTGCAGGGAATCGGCACAGATACGCAGTATTTT.

The chain carries TRBV27 and TRBJ1-2; 7 bases align to TRBD1. CDR1 is MNHEY and CDR2 is SMNVEV in the germline V gene (reference sequence). The CDR3 consists of 14 residues. Germline trimming cut 3 bases from V and 0 bases from J; bases unmatched to any gene: 1. The CDR3 is CASSFGTANYGYTF. CDR3 DNA: TGTGCCAGCAGTTTCGGGACAGCTAACTATGGCTACACCTTC.